This T cell receptor beta chain stems from a study of PD-L1 blockade in urothelial cancer. Trimming removed 5 bases at V and 1 base at J, with 9 bases between. Germline V gene data show CDR1 as LNHDA and CDR2 as SQIVND (reference sequence). This CDR3 has 15 amino acids. This clone came up once. This sample's time point: pretreatment peripheral blood. Method: immunoSEQ multiplex PCR; TCRdb's copy keeps in-frame clones and lacks some. The sample records roughly 53,000 clones, roughly nine tenths being singletons. The sequencing used PBMCs, collected around atezolizumab (anti-PD-L1) treatment. The V call is TRBV19, the J call TRBJ2-6; weak D call: TRBD1 (5 bases). The receptor was isolated from a woman in her sixties with urothelial cancer. The CDR3 DNA is TGTGCCAGTAGTCCCAAGGGGTCTGGGGCCAACGTCCTGACTTTC. Its protein is CASSPKGSGANVLTF.